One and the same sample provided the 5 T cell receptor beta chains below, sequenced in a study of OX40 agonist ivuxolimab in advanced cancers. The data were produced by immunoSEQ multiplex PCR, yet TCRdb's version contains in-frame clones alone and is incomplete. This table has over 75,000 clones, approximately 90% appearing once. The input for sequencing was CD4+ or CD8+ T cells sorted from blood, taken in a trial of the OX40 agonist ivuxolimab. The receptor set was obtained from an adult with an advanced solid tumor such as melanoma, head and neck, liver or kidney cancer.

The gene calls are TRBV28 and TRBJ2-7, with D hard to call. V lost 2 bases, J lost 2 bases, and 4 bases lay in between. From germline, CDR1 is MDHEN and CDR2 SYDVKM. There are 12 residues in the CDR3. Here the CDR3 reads CASSLLTYEQYF. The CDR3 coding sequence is TGTGCCAGCAGTTTACTCACCTACGAGCAGTACTTC.

CDR3 DNA sequence: TGTGCCTGGACTTTGGGGGGCGCATCCTATAATTCACCCCTCCACTTT. As protein: CAWTLGGASYNSPLHF. The rearrangement uses TRBV30 and TRBJ1-6; weak D call: TRBD1 (6 bases). Trimming cost V 4 bases and J 1 base, with 14 bases left between them. This CDR3 is built from 16 residues. Per the germline V gene, CDR1 is GTSNPN and CDR2 is SVGIG (reference sequence).

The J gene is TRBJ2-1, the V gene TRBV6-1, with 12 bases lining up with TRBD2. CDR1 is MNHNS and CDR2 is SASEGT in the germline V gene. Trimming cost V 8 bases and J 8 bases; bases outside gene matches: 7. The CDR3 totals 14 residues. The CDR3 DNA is TGTGCCAGCGGCCTAGCGGGGGGGCCCGATGAGCAGTTCTTC. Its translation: CASGLAGGPDEQFF.

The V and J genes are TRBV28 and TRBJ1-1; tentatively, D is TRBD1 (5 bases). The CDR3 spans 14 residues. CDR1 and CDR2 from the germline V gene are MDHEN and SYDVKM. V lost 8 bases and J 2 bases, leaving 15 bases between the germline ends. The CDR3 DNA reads TGTGCCAGCCTCCCCCAGGGTATCAACACTGAAGCTTTCTTT. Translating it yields CASLPQGINTEAFF.

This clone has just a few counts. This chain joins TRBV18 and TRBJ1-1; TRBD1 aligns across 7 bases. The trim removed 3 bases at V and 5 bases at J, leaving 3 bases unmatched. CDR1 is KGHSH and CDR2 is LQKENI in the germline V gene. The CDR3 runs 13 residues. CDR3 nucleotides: TGTGCCAGCTCACCCAGGGGGGTTACTGAAGCTTTCTTT. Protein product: CASSPRGVTEAFF.